Each of the 32 T cell receptor beta chains below was sequenced from the same sample in a study of cytomegalovirus exposure and HLA in healthy donors. Primers for the PCR totalled 60 Vbeta and 13 Jbeta. The protocol was immunoSEQ multiplex PCR, while the TCRdb copy is restricted to in-frame clones and leaves out a portion. The sample carries 90,000 to 150,000 clones, under 85% recorded once. The sequenced material came from PBMCs. The receptors were sampled from a man between 18 and 35 years old in good health and CMV-seropositive.

The genes are TRBV5-6 and TRBJ2-7, with TRBD2 matching 10 bases. The V gene's germline CDR1 is SGHDT and CDR2 YYEEEE. The CDR3 covers 18 residues. The V and J ends lost 0 bases and 5 bases, in that order; junction bases with no gene match: 14. CDR3 nucleotides: TGTGCCAGCAGCTTGGCCATGGCTAGCGGGAGTATTTCCCACGAGCAGTACTTC. Protein: CASSLAMASGSISHEQYF.

The chain combines TRBV30 with TRBJ2-7; D is perhaps TRBD1 (5 bases). The CDR3 runs 13 residues. Germline CDR1 reads GTSNPN; CDR2 reads SVGIG (reference sequence). V was clipped by 2 bases and J by 4 bases, with 12 bases between them. The CDR3 loop is CAWSKGAEYEQYF. Here the CDR3 DNA reads TGTGCCTGGAGTAAAGGGGCAGAGTACGAGCAGTACTTC. Looking up the rest from reference TRBV30 and TRBJ2-7 gives the full variable domain: SQTIHQWPATLVQPVGSPLSLECTVEGTSNPNLYWYRQAAGRGLQLLFYSVGIGQISSEVPQNLSASRPQDRQFILSSKKLLLSDSGFYLCAWSKGAEYEQYFGPGTRLTVT.

The chain links TRBV30 to TRBJ2-7; 7 nucleotides agree with TRBD1. Trimming at V came to 4 bases and at J to 7 bases, leaving 13 bases not matched to a gene. In germline, CDR1 is GTSNPN, CDR2 SVGIG (reference sequence). The CDR3 spans 14 residues. DNA of the CDR3: TGTGCCTGGAACCCCGAGGGGACAGAGGGAGAGCAGTACTTC. It codes for CAWNPEGTEGEQYF.

The chain joins TRBV19 to TRBJ1-2; tentatively, D is TRBD1 (6 bases). Trimming shortened V by 3 bases and J by 1 base, and 18 bases separated the two germline ends. Germline V gives CDR1 LNHDA, CDR2 SQIVND (reference sequence). The CDR3 runs to 17 residues. The CDR3 reads CASSIAGATIFNYGYTF. In DNA, the CDR3 is TGTGCCAGTAGTATTGCGGGGGCGACGATATTTAACTATGGCTACACCTTC.

The chain links TRBV5-6 to TRBJ1-5; D is possibly TRBD1 (6 bases). The CDR3 spans 17 residues. The V gene's germline CDR1 is SGHDT and CDR2 YYEEEE. Trimming removed 3 bases at V and 3 bases at J, with 19 bases between. Here the CDR3 DNA reads TGTGCCAGCAGCTACCGGGGGGCCAACTCTAACAATCAGCCCCAGCATTTT. It translates to CASSYRGANSNNQPQHF.

V is TRBV18 and J is TRBJ2-3; a possible D gene is TRBD1 (6 bases). The ends were cut back, 4 bases at V and 5 bases at J, with 13 bases in the middle. CDR1 and CDR2 (germline): KGHSH, LQKENI. The CDR3 length is 14 residues. CDR3 bases: TGTGCCAGCTCACAACAGGGAATCAGAGATACGCAGTATTTT. It codes for CASSQQGIRDTQYF.

As to this clone: Germline and junction disagree at one end, which may indicate a read error. The chain uses TRBV20-1 and TRBJ2-2, with D maybe TRBD2 (5 bases). The CDR3 is 11 residues long. The germline V gene encodes CDR1 DFQATT and CDR2 SNEGSKA (reference sequence). Written as DNA, the CDR3 is TGCAGTGTATCGCGGTCCGGGGAGCTATTTTTT. It specifies CSVSRSGELFF.

The DNA of the CDR3 is TGTGCCAGCACCTCGGACACCACATCGAACACTGAAGCTTTCTTT. This gives the protein CASTSDTTSNTEAFF. The chain is built from TRBV5-5 and TRBJ1-1; a weak D match, TRBD1 (5 bases). CDR3 size: 15 residues. The V gene lost 6 bases and the J gene lost 1 base, with 16 bases spanning the gap. Germline lookup yields CDR1 SGHKS and CDR2 YYEKEE (reference sequence). Drawing the rest from reference TRBV5-5 and TRBJ1-1, the complete variable domain is DAGVTQSPTHLIKTRGQQVTLRCSPISGHKSVSWYQQVLGQGPQFIFQYYEKEERGRGNFPDRFSARQFPNYSSELNVNALLLGDSALYLCASTSDTTSNTEAFFGQGTRLTVV.

The rearrangement joins TRBV6-6 to TRBJ2-7, with D tentatively TRBD1 (5 bases). This CDR3 comprises 13 residues. Deletions cut 8 bases from V and 0 bases from J, with 11 bases between. CDR1 is MNHNY and CDR2 is SVGAGI in the germline V gene (reference sequence). CDR3 in DNA: TGTGCCAGCTGTCAGGGTAGCTCCTACGAGCAGTACTTC. Protein: CASCQGSSYEQYF.

DNA of the CDR3: TGTGCCAGCAGTTCCGAGTTACATCGGGAATCTGAAGCTTTCTTT. Its protein is CASSSELHRESEAFF. This chain joins TRBV6-6 and TRBJ1-1; D not resolved. The V gene lost 4 bases and the J gene lost 6 bases, with 18 bases spanning the gap. The CDR3 totals 15 residues. Germline V lookup: CDR1 MNHNY, CDR2 SVGAGI (reference sequence).

This clone was detected only a few times. The gene calls are TRBV30 and TRBJ2-7, with D perhaps matching TRBD2 (6 bases). V was pared by 0 bases and J by 11 bases, with 14 bases between. Germline V gene sequence: CDR1 GTSNPN, CDR2 SVGIG (reference sequence). The CDR3 sequence is 12 residues long. As DNA, the CDR3 is TGTGCCTGGAGTGTACAAGAGGGAGGAGAGTACTTC. Protein sequence: CAWSVQEGGEYF. The full variable domain, with the rest looked up from reference TRBV30 and TRBJ2-7, is SQTIHQWPATLVQPVGSPLSLECTVEGTSNPNLYWYRQAAGRGLQLLFYSVGIGQISSEVPQNLSASRPQDRQFILSSKKLLLSDSGFYLCAWSVQEGGEYFGPGTRLTVT.

This CDR3 is CASSARLAGGTDTQYF. The CDR3 DNA reads TGTGCCAGTAGTGCAAGACTAGCGGGAGGCACAGATACGCAGTATTTT. The chain recombines TRBV19 with TRBJ2-3; 12 bases line up with TRBD2. Germline values: CDR1 LNHDA, CDR2 SQIVND (reference sequence). This CDR3 region has 16 residues. The V and J ends lost 5 bases and 1 base, in that order; junction bases with no gene match: 4. The full variable domain, with the rest looked up from reference TRBV19 and TRBJ2-3, is DGGITQSPKYLFRKEGQNVTLSCEQNLNHDAMYWYRQDPGQGLRLIYYSQIVNDFQKGDIAEGYSVSREKKESFPLTVTSAQKNPTAFYLCASSARLAGGTDTQYFGPGTRLTVL.

This chain links TRBV7-9 with TRBJ2-5; a possible D gene is TRBD2 (6 bases). V gave up 5 bases and J gave up 5 bases, with 6 bases separating them. This CDR3 has 11 residues. Germline CDR1 SEHNR, CDR2 FQNEAQ (reference sequence). Here the CDR3 DNA reads TGTGCCAGCAGCCGGGGGGAGACCCAGTACTTC. Its translation: CASSRGETQYF.

The chain has TRBV30 and TRBJ1-2, with TRBD1 identical over 7 bases. The CDR3 is 13 residues long. The J segment lost 4 bases and the V segment lost 0 bases, leaving 2 bases of the junction unmatched. The germline V gene has CDR1 GTSNPN and CDR2 SVGIG (reference sequence). CDR3 loop: CAWSVYRGYGYTF. CDR3 sequence (DNA): TGTGCCTGGAGTGTATACAGGGGCTATGGCTACACCTTC.

The chain is built from TRBV30 and TRBJ2-7; 7 positions match TRBD1. The CDR3 length is 13 residues. Germline V gene sequence: CDR1 GTSNPN, CDR2 SVGIG (reference sequence). Trimming cost V 8 bases and J 5 bases; bases outside gene matches: 12. The CDR3 DNA reads TGTGCCCTCAAACCGACAGGGATCGACGAGCAGTACTTC. This gives the protein CALKPTGIDEQYF.

The chain employs TRBV19 and TRBJ1-4; 9 nucleotides agree with TRBD1. Germline V CDR1 and CDR2: LNHDA, SQIVND (reference sequence). J gave up 0 bases and V 7 bases, and 12 bases lay outside the gene matches. This CDR3 has 18 amino acids. DNA of the CDR3: TGTGCCAGTACCGACAGGGGGGGACCACGAGCAACTAATGAAAAACTGTTTTTT. Translation gives CASTDRGGPRATNEKLFF.

The V gene is TRBV5-1, the J gene TRBJ1-2; no clear D gene. The CDR3 is 14 amino acids. Deletions cut 4 bases from V and 0 bases from J, with 10 bases between. Germline V CDR1 and CDR2: SGHRS, YFSETQ. CDR3 in amino acids: CASSLTTANYGYTF. CDR3 DNA: TGCGCCAGCAGCCTAACCACAGCTAACTATGGCTACACCTTC. Full variable domain (remainder filled in from reference TRBV5-1 and TRBJ1-2): KAGVTQTPRYLIKTRGQQVTLSCSPISGHRSVSWYQQTPGQGLQFLFEYFSETQRNKGNFPGRFSGRQFSNSRSEMNVSTLELGDSALYLCASSLTTANYGYTFGSGTRLTVV.

This chain uses TRBV9 with TRBJ2-1; TRBD2 is a possible D gene (6 bases). The germline gives CDR1 SGDLS, CDR2 YYNGEE. The CDR3 runs to 15 residues. V shed 2 bases and J shed 7 bases, with 16 bases lying between them. The CDR3 is CASSVQRDFINEQFF. The CDR3 DNA reads as TGTGCCAGCAGCGTTCAACGGGACTTCATTAATGAGCAGTTCTTC.

Only a few counts were recorded for this clone. An end of the junction differs from the germline gene, which may be a read error. The V call is TRBV7-9, the J call TRBJ2-7; 8 bases match TRBD1. Per germline, CDR1 SEHNR and CDR2 FQNEAQ (reference sequence). There are 16 residues in the CDR3. CDR3 DNA: TGTTCCAGCAGCTTTTGGGACAGGCCAGGGGAGGACGAGCAGTACTTC. Translation: CSSSFWDRPGEDEQYF. Using reference TRBV7-9 and TRBJ2-7 for the parts outside the CDR3, the full variable domain is DTGVSQNPRHKITKRGQNVTFRCDPISEHNRLYWYRQTLGQGPEFLTYFQNEAQLEKSRLLSDRFSAERPKGSFSTLEIQRTEQGDSAMYLCSSSFWDRPGEDEQYFGPGTRLTVT.

This clone was detected only a few times. V usage is TRBV7-9 and J usage is TRBJ1-4; 7 positions agree with TRBD1. CDR3 size: 14 residues. V lost 3 bases to trimming and J lost 10 bases; unmatched junction nucleotides: 8. Germline assignment: CDR1 SEHNR and CDR2 FQNEAQ (reference sequence). The CDR3 region has the DNA TGTGCCAGCAGCTTGACAGGGATGGACGGAAAACTGTTTTTT. This gives the protein CASSLTGMDGKLFF.

The chain employs TRBV5-1 and TRBJ1-2, with no clear D. Trimming cost V 0 bases and J 2 bases, with 5 bases left between them. Per germline, CDR1 SGHRS and CDR2 YFSETQ. The CDR3 is 13 amino acids. The CDR3 coding sequence is TGCGCCAGCAGCTTGGCCCCGAACTATGGCTACACCTTC. The encoded protein is CASSLAPNYGYTF.

The chain has TRBV6-5 and TRBJ2-2; TRBD2 matches 7 bases. Trimming at V came to 6 bases and at J to 8 bases, leaving 9 bases not matched to a gene. This CDR3 comprises 14 residues. Germline V gene data show CDR1 as MNHEY and CDR2 as SVGAGI. The DNA for the CDR3 is TGTGCCAGCAGATTAGCGGGCCGAATAGGGGAGCTGTTTTTT. Protein product: CASRLAGRIGELFF.

The V and J genes are TRBV4-1 and TRBJ2-1; weak D call: TRBD2 (5 bases). The CDR3 is made up of 14 amino acids. The V gene's germline CDR1 is MGHRA and CDR2 YSYEKL. V lost 5 bases and J lost 7, with 15 bases in between. In DNA form, the CDR3 reads TGCGCCAGCAGCTCTTCCCCGCGCGGGAATGAGCAGTTCTTC. It codes for CASSSSPRGNEQFF.

This rearrangement joins TRBV5-5 to TRBJ2-7, with 11 positions matching TRBD1. The CDR3 consists of 14 residues. J was trimmed by 3 bases and V by 2 bases; bases with no gene match: 1. The germline CDR1 and CDR2 sequences are SGHKS and YYEKEE (reference sequence). The CDR3, as DNA: TGTGCCAGCAGCTTTGGGACAGGGGGCTACGAGCAGTACTTC. As protein: CASSFGTGGYEQYF.

The gene calls are TRBV19 and TRBJ2-7; 9 bases map to TRBD1. There are 14 residues in the CDR3. Germline CDR1 reads LNHDA; CDR2 reads SQIVND (reference sequence). Losses at the gene ends were 7 bases for V and 5 bases for J; bases not matched to a gene: 9. The CDR3 nucleotides are TGTGCCAGTAATCAACTCGGGACAGGGAACGAGCAGTACTTC. Translation gives CASNQLGTGNEQYF.

This clone appeared a few times. The gene calls are TRBV2 and TRBJ2-3, with 14 bases fitting TRBD2. The V gene end was trimmed by 5 bases and the J gene end by 8 bases; junction bases not matched to a gene: 6. This CDR3 has 15 residues. The germline gives CDR1 SNHLY, CDR2 FYNNEI. The CDR3 nucleotides are TGTGCCAGCAGTTCCGGGACTAGCGGGAGTGGTACGCAGTATTTT. This translates into CASSSGTSGSGTQYF.

CDR3 protein: CASGTSYTDTQYF. The CDR3, as DNA: TGTGCCAGTGGGACTAGCTACACAGATACGCAGTATTTT. The gene calls are TRBV4-2 and TRBJ2-3, with 9 nucleotides matching TRBD2. Trimming took 9 bases from V and 2 from J; bases not matched to a gene: 3. The CDR3 is made up of 13 amino acids. CDR1 is LGHNA and CDR2 is YNFKEQ in the germline V gene.

The chain combines TRBV6-1 with TRBJ2-7, with D unclear. Germline-derived CDR1 and CDR2 are MNHNS and SASEGT. V lost 0 bases to trimming and J lost 8 bases, with 2 bases between them. The CDR3 sequence is 10 residues long. CDR3 in DNA: TGTGCCAGCAGTGAAGCTAAGCAGTACTTC. As protein: CASSEAKQYF.

Here the CDR3 reads CAWNGGIAKNIQYF. CDR3 DNA sequence: TGTGCCTGGAATGGCGGCATAGCCAAAAACATTCAGTACTTC. This chain connects TRBV30 to TRBJ2-4; no definite D call. V dropped 4 bases and J dropped 0 bases, with 10 bases sitting between them. Germline V gene lookup returns CDR1 GTSNPN and CDR2 SVGIG (reference sequence). CDR3 length equals 14 residues. Looking up the rest from reference TRBV30 and TRBJ2-4 gives the full variable domain: SQTIHQWPATLVQPVGSPLSLECTVEGTSNPNLYWYRQAAGRGLQLLFYSVGIGQISSEVPQNLSASRPQDRQFILSSKKLLLSDSGFYLCAWNGGIAKNIQYFGAGTRLSVL.

V usage is TRBV7-9 and J usage is TRBJ1-1, with 10 positions matching TRBD1. The CDR3 runs 13 residues. Germline CDR1 is SEHNR and CDR2 is FQNEAQ (reference sequence). With 5 bases clipped from V and 5 bases from J, the junction kept 2 bases outside the gene matches. The CDR3 DNA sequence: TGTGCCAGCAGCACGGACAGGGGGACTGAAGCTTTCTTT. This encodes CASSTDRGTEAFF.

The V call is TRBV6-6, the J call TRBJ1-3, with 7 bases fitting TRBD1. J gave up 10 bases and V 3 bases, and 15 bases lay outside the gene matches. The CDR3 loop spans 16 amino acids. Per the germline V gene, CDR1 is MNHNY and CDR2 is SVGAGI (reference sequence). This chain's CDR3 is CASSYYPYEDRVTIYF. The CDR3 bases are TGTGCCAGCAGTTATTACCCATACGAAGACAGGGTGACCATATATTTT.

The CDR3 nucleotides are TGTGCCAGCAGGCCAACGACAGGGCCGATTGATGGCTACACCTTC. Its translation is CASRPTTGPIDGYTF. The chain recombines TRBV4-2 with TRBJ1-2; 7 bases line up with TRBD1. The CDR3 loop spans 15 amino acids. The junction had 13 bases not matched to a gene; V was cut back by 6 bases and J by 6 bases. From germline, CDR1 is LGHNA and CDR2 YNFKEQ.